This entry describes one T cell receptor (beta chain). The V end was cut by 3 bases, the J end by 0 bases, with 13 bases between. Germline-derived CDR1 and CDR2 are LNHDA and SQIVND (reference sequence). This CDR3 spans 16 amino acids. This specimen comes from a study of blood T cell repertoires in COVID-19. At the level of the study: The samples span acute and convalescent COVID-19 from the United States, Italy and Spain. PBMCs, B-cell-depleted T cells, or T cells provided the cDNA or gDNA that made up the material.

Sequencing was performed with immunoSEQ multiplex PCR; in TCRdb, only in-frame clones are kept and a portion is missing. The data show some 250,000 clones, around nine tenths seen once. Recruited during active infection, patients (from Seattle) were subsequently followed longitudinally. Input material: peripheral blood. This sequence originates from a woman in her sixties with COVID-19, enrolled during active disease. The gene calls are TRBV19 and TRBJ2-3; D not certain. The CDR3 protein is CASSMLKAASTDTQYF. Here the CDR3 DNA reads TGTGCCAGTAGTATGCTTAAGGCGGCGAGCACAGATACGCAGTATTTT.